This TCR beta chain was observed in a study of CD8+CD57+ T cells in acquired aplastic anemia. A remark on this clonotype: Its cognate antigen is unknown. One end of the junction varies from germline; a read error may be responsible.

Whoever was chosen for sequencing had shown CD8+CD57+ cell expansion by flow cytometry. Patients had received no therapy at the time of blood sampling. Profiling that covered TCR beta VDJ and CDR3 relied on genomic DNA as its template. TCRdb re-analysed the reads in MiXCR, keeping a single row per CDR3 protein. The data hold around 170,000 distinct CDR3 sequences, with roughly half observed a single time. Germline V gene data show CDR1 as SNHLY and CDR2 as FYNNEI. The CDR3 has 15 amino acids. Study-wide results and caveats: Simpson's diversity of CD8+ cells was not significantly different in patients compared with controls.

The V and J genes are TRBV2 and TRBJ1-1, with D unresolved. Sequencing was carried out using sorted CD4+, CD8+, or CD8+CD57+ T cells (not recorded which) from PBMCs. This TCR was recovered from a human donor with aplastic anemia. CDR3 residues: CASSDAGMRNTEASF. CDR3 coding DNA: TGTGCCAGCAGTGATGCGGGTATGCGGAACACTGAAGCTTCCTTT.